This T cell receptor beta chain stems from a study of human T cells and chemical hapten exposure. Only a few counts were recorded for this clonotype. Germline V gives CDR1 SGHRS, CDR2 YFSETQ. Trimming took 4 bases from V and 3 from J, leaving 16 bases between them. This CDR3 spans 15 amino acids. The time point denotes: pre-sensitization, week 0. The treatment: therapeutic diphenylcyclopropenone sensitization with weekly scalp DPC. TCRdb passed the RACE reads through MiXCR, listing each CDR3 protein once. The data show about 300,000 distinct CDR3 sequences, with about 5% seen just once and about 7.7% held by the top ten.

The TCR originated in a woman between 18 and 30 years old with alopecia areata. Some clones in this sample may be carry-over from other donors' samples. Sequencing was performed on whole blood, taken in connection with sensitization to the hapten diphenylcyclopropenone (DPC). This chain links TRBV5-1 with TRBJ1-2; maybe TRBD1 (6 bases). As DNA, the CDR3 is TGCGCCAGCAGCCCGCTGCCAGGGGCGGACTATGGCTACACCTTC. Amino acids: CASSPLPGADYGYTF. Filled out from reference TRBV5-1 and TRBJ1-2, the complete variable domain reads KAGVTQTPRYLIKTRGQQVTLSCSPISGHRSVSWYQQTPGQGLQFLFEYFSETQRNKGNFPGRFSGRQFSNSRSEMNVSTLELGDSALYLCASSPLPGADYGYTFGSGTRLTVV.